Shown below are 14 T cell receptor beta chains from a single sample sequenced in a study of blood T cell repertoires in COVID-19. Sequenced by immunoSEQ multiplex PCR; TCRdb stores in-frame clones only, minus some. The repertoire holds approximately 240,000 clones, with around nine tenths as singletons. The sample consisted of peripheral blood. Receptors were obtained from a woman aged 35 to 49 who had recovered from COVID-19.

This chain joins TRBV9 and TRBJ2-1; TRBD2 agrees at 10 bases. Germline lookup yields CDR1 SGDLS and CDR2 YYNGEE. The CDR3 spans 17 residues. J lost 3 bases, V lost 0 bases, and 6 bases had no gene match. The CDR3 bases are TGTGCCAGCAGCGTAGCTAGGACTAGCGGCTTCTACAATGAGCAGTTCTTC. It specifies CASSVARTSGFYNEQFF.

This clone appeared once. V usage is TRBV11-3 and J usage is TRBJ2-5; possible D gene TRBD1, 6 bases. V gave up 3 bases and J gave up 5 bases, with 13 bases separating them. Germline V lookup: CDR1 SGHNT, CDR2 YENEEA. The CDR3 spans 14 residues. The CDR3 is CASSFTTGTETQYF. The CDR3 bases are TGTGCCAGCAGCTTTACGACAGGCACGGAGACCCAGTACTTC.

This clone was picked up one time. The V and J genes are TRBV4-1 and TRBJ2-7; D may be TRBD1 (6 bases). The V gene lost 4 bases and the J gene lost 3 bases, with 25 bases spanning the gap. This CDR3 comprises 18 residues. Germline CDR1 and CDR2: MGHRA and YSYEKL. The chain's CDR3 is CASSPAPWDTGMGYEQYF. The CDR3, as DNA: TGCGCCAGCAGCCCTGCACCCTGGGATACAGGGATGGGCTACGAGCAGTACTTC.

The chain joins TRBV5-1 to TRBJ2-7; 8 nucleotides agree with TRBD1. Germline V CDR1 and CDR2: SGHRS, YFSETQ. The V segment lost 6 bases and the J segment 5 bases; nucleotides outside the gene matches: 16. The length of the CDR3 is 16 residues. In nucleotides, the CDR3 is TGCGCCAGCAACCCCCTCGGGCAGGGGGCCTTTGACGAGCAGTACTTC. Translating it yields CASNPLGQGAFDEQYF.

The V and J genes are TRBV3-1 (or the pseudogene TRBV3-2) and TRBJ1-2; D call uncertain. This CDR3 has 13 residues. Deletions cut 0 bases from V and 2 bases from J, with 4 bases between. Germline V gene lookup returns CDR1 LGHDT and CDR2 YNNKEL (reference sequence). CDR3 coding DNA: TGTGCCAGCAGCCAAGACAGAAACTATGGCTACACCTTC. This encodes CASSQDRNYGYTF.

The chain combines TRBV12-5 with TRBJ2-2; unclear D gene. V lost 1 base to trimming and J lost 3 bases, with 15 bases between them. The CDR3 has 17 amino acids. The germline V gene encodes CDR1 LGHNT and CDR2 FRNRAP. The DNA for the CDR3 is TGTGCTAGTGGTTTGGCACGTGCTACCCAATACACCGGGGAGCTGTTTTTT. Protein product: CASGLARATQYTGELFF.

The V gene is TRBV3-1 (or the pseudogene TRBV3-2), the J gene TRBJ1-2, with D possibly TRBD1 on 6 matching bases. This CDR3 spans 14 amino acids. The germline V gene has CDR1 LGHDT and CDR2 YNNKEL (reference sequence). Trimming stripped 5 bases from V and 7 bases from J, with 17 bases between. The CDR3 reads CASSSPYGGVGYTF. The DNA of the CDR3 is TGTGCCAGCAGCTCGCCATATGGGGGCGTTGGCTACACCTTC.

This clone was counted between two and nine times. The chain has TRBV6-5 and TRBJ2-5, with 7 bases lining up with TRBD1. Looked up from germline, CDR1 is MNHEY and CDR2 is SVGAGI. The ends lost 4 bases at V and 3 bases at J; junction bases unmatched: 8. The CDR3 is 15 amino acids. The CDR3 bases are TGTGCCAGCAGTTTCACGACAGGGACCAAAGAGACCCAGTACTTC. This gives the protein CASSFTTGTKETQYF.

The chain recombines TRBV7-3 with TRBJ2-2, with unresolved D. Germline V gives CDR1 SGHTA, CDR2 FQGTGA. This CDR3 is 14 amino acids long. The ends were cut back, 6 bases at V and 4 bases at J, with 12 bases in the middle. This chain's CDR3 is CASSFPGRTGELFF. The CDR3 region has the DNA TGTGCCAGCAGTTTCCCGGGTCGCACCGGGGAGCTGTTTTTT.

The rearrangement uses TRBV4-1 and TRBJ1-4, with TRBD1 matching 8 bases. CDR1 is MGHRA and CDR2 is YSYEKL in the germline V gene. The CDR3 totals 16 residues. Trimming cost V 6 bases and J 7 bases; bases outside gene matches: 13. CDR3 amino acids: CASRERHPGQAEKLFF. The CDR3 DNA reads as TGCGCCAGCAGGGAAAGACATCCGGGACAGGCTGAAAAACTGTTTTTT.

The CDR3 sequence: CASKPKGQGYPSGNTGELFF. CDR3 bases: TGCGCCAGCAAACCTAAGGGACAGGGATACCCCTCGGGGAACACCGGGGAGCTGTTTTTT. The rearrangement joins TRBV10-1 to TRBJ2-2, with 9 bases lining up with TRBD1. The V gene end was trimmed by 7 bases and the J gene end by 1 base; junction bases not matched to a gene: 19. The CDR3 sequence is 20 residues long. Looked up from germline, CDR1 is WNHNN and CDR2 is SYGVQD (reference sequence).

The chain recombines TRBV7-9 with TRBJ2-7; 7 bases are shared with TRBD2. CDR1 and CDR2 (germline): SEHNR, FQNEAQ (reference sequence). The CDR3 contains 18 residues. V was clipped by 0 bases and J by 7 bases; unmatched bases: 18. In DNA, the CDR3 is TGTGCCAGCAGCTTAGCGGACGGTGGGGCGGGAGAGTCGTGGGAGCAGTACTTC. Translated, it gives CASSLADGGAGESWEQYF.

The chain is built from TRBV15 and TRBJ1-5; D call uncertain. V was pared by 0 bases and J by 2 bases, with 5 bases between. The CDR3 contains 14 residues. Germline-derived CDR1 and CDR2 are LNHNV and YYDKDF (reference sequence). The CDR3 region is CATSREGGNQPQHF. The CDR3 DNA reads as TGTGCCACCAGCAGAGAAGGAGGCAATCAGCCCCAGCATTTT.

The CDR3 loop reads CASTRTPGQPQHF. In nucleotides, the CDR3 is TGTGCCTCGACCCGGACACCAGGTCAGCCCCAGCATTTT. This chain links TRBV2 with TRBJ1-5, with a tentative D call TRBD1 (5 bases). The length of the CDR3 is 13 residues. The germline CDR1 and CDR2 sequences are SNHLY and FYNNEI. V was trimmed by 11 bases and J by 6 bases, leaving 17 bases between them.